This TCR beta chain was sequenced during a study of CD8+ T cells in alopecia areata. Across the study: C3H/HeJ donors aged roughly 6-12 months with spontaneous alopecia supplied skin grafted onto roughly 6-10-week-old female C3H/HeJ mice. Findings of the study overall: Mice showed clearer TCR sharing than patients did, a gap that was possibly HLA-related. More clonal than normal scalp was lesional scalp, particularly alopecia totalis/universalis. In scalp samples, resident alphabeta T cells of normal skin are also sequenced.

At least ten counts were recorded for this clone. No antigen is known for it. The gene symbols are mouse symbols. The CDR3 end falls 4 residues outside the read, so it is completed with the germline J gene. cDNA reverse transcribed from extracted RNA served as the sequencing template. The repertoire was sequenced with immunoSEQ multiplex PCR; TCRdb's copy has only in-frame clones and lacks some. The repertoire shows about 9,000 clones, none seen only once; the top ten take approximately 18%. Pooled cells of cutaneous lymph node origin were sorted on CD4, CD8alpha, NKG2D, NKG2ACE and other markers. The CDR3 loop spans 13 amino acids. Germline V gene data show CDR1 as NSHNY and CDR2 as SYGAGN.

The receptor was derived from a C3H/HeJ mouse with alopecia areata. MHC haplotype of the mouse line: H2-k. The V and J genes are TRBV13-1 and TRBJ2-7; TRBD1 matches at 9 bases. The sample was CD8+ T cells sorted from a lymph node. The DNA read from the CDR3 is TGTGCCAGCAGTGATGACAGGGGGCAT. Protein sequence: CASSDDRGH. The CDR3 in full is CASSDDRGHEQYF.